The clone carrying this TCR beta chain was seen many times. Its antigen remains unknown. The data stem from a study of T-cell reconstitution after alpha-beta-depleted transplantation in children. CDR1 and CDR2 from the germline V gene are SGHRS and YFSETQ. V dropped 4 bases and J dropped 3; count of bases not matched to a gene: 16. The CDR3 extends over 19 amino acids. This sample's TCRbeta library carried unique molecular identifier barcodes. Each CDR3 protein gets one entry after TCRdb re-called the PCR reads with MiXCR. The table lists roughly 150,000 distinct CDR3 sequences, around 10% of them singletons. The study's findings and limits: It was reported that alpha-beta T cells came from several hundred expanded graft clones (about two months after transplant). Surviving thymic progenitors and recipient T cells were the source of high TCRbeta diversity at day 60 in some patients.

The rearrangement uses TRBV5-1 and TRBJ2-1, with TRBD2 matching 10 bases. The sample in question was PBMCs, obtained before TCRalphabeta/CD19-depleted stem cell transplant. The clonotype was recovered from a boy aged 2 to 10 with acute myeloid leukemia, due to receive a stem cell transplant. CDR3 region: CASSGPGTSDYLSYNEQFF. The CDR3 nucleotides are TGCGCCAGCAGCGGACCCGGGACTAGCGATTACCTGAGCTACAATGAGCAGTTCTTC.